These 27 T cell receptor beta chains were sequenced from one sample in a study of Graves' ophthalmopathy and Graves' hyperthyroidism. CDR3 regions of TCR beta were amplified from RNA transcripts. In the first round, RT-PCR was carried out with HTBI primers, and a multiplex PCR formed the second round. MiXCR, run by TCRdb on the multiplex PCR reads, gives a single entry per CDR3 protein. In the table there are under 800,000 distinct CDR3 sequences, about 20% of which are singletons. Sample: peripheral blood. The receptors here all came from a woman between 18 and 30 years old with stable Graves' hyperthyroidism. Some clones in this sample may be carry-over from other donors' samples.

The gene calls are TRBV28 and TRBJ1-1; TRBD1 matches at 8 bases. This CDR3 is built from 14 residues. Per germline, CDR1 MDHEN and CDR2 SYDVKM. V was clipped by 7 bases and J by 6 bases; unmatched bases: 10. The DNA for the CDR3 is TGTGCCAGCACCTGGGACAGGCGGGTGGCTGAAGCTTTCTTT. As protein: CASTWDRRVAEAFF.

In this sample, this clonotype turned up many times. The chain employs TRBV7-3 and TRBJ2-7; perhaps TRBD1 as D (5 bases). Per germline, CDR1 SGHTA and CDR2 FQGTGA. Between the trimmed V and J ends, which lost 5 bases and 0 bases, there was a span of 8 bases. This CDR3 region has 13 residues. The CDR3 region is CASSMTASYEQYF. The DNA of the CDR3 is TGTGCCAGCAGCATGACAGCCTCCTACGAGCAGTACTTC.

V is TRBV13 and J is TRBJ2-5, with 9 bases identical to TRBD1. V lost 4 bases and J lost 2; bases outside the gene matches: 5. The germline V gene encodes CDR1 PRHDT and CDR2 FYEKMQ (reference sequence). This CDR3 region has 15 residues. CDR3 sequence: CASSSGQGEQETQYF. The DNA of the CDR3 is TGTGCCAGCAGCTCGGGACAGGGCGAGCAAGAGACCCAGTACTTC.

As concerns this clonotype: Since a much larger clone is just one base distant, this may be a read error. This chain connects TRBV6-2 or TRBV6-3 to TRBJ2-5; no firm D call. Germline CDR1 and CDR2: MNHEY and SVGEGT. V lost 6 bases and J 4 bases, leaving 12 bases between the germline ends. This CDR3 is built from 13 residues. The CDR3 nucleotides read TGTGCCAGCAGCAGACGGGCCCCAGAGACCCAGTACTTC. It encodes CASSRRAPETQYF.

The chain couples TRBV2 to TRBJ2-7; TRBD2 agrees at 13 bases. CDR1 is SNHLY and CDR2 is FYNNEI in the germline V gene. CDR3 length equals 16 residues. Trimming cost V 2 bases and J 5 bases; bases outside gene matches: 6. CDR3 loop: CASSEWTSGSMNEQYF. Written as DNA, the CDR3 is TGTGCCAGCAGTGAATGGACTAGCGGGAGCATGAACGAGCAGTACTTC.

This chain links TRBV20-1 with TRBJ2-2, with a tentative D call TRBD2 (6 bases). Trimming shortened V by 6 bases and J by 6 bases, and 14 bases separated the two germline ends. Per germline, CDR1 DFQATT and CDR2 SNEGSKA (reference sequence). The CDR3 covers 13 residues. DNA for the CDR3: TGCAGTGCCCTCGGAGGGGCCCCCGGGGAGCTGTTTTTT. Translating it yields CSALGGAPGELFF.

Ten or more counts support this clonotype. The chain recombines TRBV28 with TRBJ1-5, with no clear D. CDR1 MDHEN and CDR2 SYDVKM come from the germline V gene. Trimming shortened V by 8 bases and J by 2 bases, and 10 bases separated the two germline ends. The CDR3 loop spans 13 amino acids. CDR3 nucleotide sequence: TGTGCCAGCGGAGAGGGCGGCAATCAGCCCCAGCATTTT. It yields the protein CASGEGGNQPQHF.

This clonotype came up many times. This chain uses TRBV5-1 with TRBJ1-2, with 8 positions matching TRBD1. The germline CDR1 and CDR2 sequences are SGHRS and YFSETQ. The junction had 18 bases not matched to a gene; V was cut back by 9 bases and J by 14 bases. CDR3 length equals 13 residues. In nucleotides, the CDR3 is TGCGCCACCAGGGGCGCGGACAGGGAAGTTGATACCTTC. Translation: CATRGADREVDTF.

This clonotype came up many times. This chain links TRBV2 with TRBJ1-1; D unresolved. There are 13 residues in the CDR3. The V and J ends lost 11 bases and 1 base respectively, with 14 bases between them. The germline CDR1 and CDR2 sequences are SNHLY and FYNNEI. CDR3 DNA sequence: TGTGCCTCCGGGTGGGGAGGGAACACTGAAGCTTTCTTT. Its translation: CASGWGGNTEAFF.

This clonotype was observed a few times. V gene TRBV19 combines with J gene TRBJ1-5; 11 nucleotides align to TRBD1. V dropped 2 bases and J dropped 3; count of bases not matched to a gene: 9. The CDR3 spans 18 residues. Per the germline V gene, CDR1 is LNHDA and CDR2 is SQIVND (reference sequence). The CDR3 sequence: CASSIQGQGGLVNQPQHF. In DNA form, the CDR3 reads TGTGCCAGTAGTATACAGGGACAGGGGGGGTTAGTCAATCAGCCCCAGCATTTT.

In its sample, this clonotype was seen a few times. A read error is possible here, since a much larger clone lies one base away. The chain has TRBV11-2 and TRBJ2-4; perhaps D is TRBD1 or TRBD2 (5 bases each). The CDR3 is 13 amino acids. CDR1 SGHAT and CDR2 FQNNGV come from the germline V gene. Trimming left V 7 bases short and J 8 bases short, with 15 bases between. CDR3 loop: CASNPAGRDIQYF. The CDR3 DNA reads TGTGCCAGCAACCCGGCAGGGAGAGACATTCAGTACTTC.

This clonotype was observed many times. The chain is built from TRBV20-1 and TRBJ1-1; D unclear. The length of the CDR3 is 11 residues. V shed 6 bases and J shed 3 bases, with 8 bases lying between them. Germline CDR1 and CDR2: DFQATT and SNEGSKA (reference sequence). The DNA of the CDR3 is TGCAGTGCCCTACCAGACACTGAAGCTTTCTTT. Protein product: CSALPDTEAFF.

Remarks on this clonotype: Because it lacks the conserved phenylalanine or tryptophan at the end, this CDR3 is likely a read error. The rearrangement joins TRBV7-3 to TRBJ1-2, with D maybe TRBD1 (5 bases). Trimming took 8 bases from V and 2 from J, leaving 12 bases between them. CDR3 length: 13 amino acids. Germline-derived CDR1 and CDR2 are SGHTA and FQGTGA. In DNA form, the CDR3 reads TGTGCCAGCCGTCCGGACAAGAACTATGGCTACACCGTC. Amino acid sequence: CASRPDKNYGYTV.

This clonotype was detected ten times or more. V usage is TRBV6-5 and J usage is TRBJ2-5; D may be TRBD2 (6 bases). Germline loops: CDR1 MNHEY, CDR2 SVGAGI. Deletions cut 0 bases from V and 5 bases from J, with 13 bases between. The CDR3 has 15 amino acids. The CDR3 coding sequence is TGTGCCAGCAGTTACTCGTTGGCCGCGGGGGAGACCCAGTACTTC. This codes for CASSYSLAAGETQYF.

This clonotype was seen ten or more times. At one of its ends the junction is not consistent with the germline gene, which may arise from a read error. The genes are TRBV5-1 and TRBJ1-2; D not resolved. The length of the CDR3 is 13 residues. CDR1 is SGHRS and CDR2 is YFSETQ in the germline V gene. The CDR3 spells CASSLGGPQQMNF. For the CDR3, the DNA is TGCGCCAGCAGCTTAGGCGGGCCCCAACAGATGAACTTC. The full variable domain, in which reference TRBV5-1 and TRBJ1-2 provide the parts outside the CDR3, is KAGVTQTPRYLIKTRGQQVTLSCSPISGHRSVSWYQQTPGQGLQFLFEYFSETQRNKGNFPGRFSGRQFSNSRSEMNVSTLELGDSALYLCASSLGGPQQMNFGSGTRLTVV.

This clonotype showed up just a few times. The chain joins TRBV4-2 to TRBJ1-6; no clear D. V lost 1 base and J lost 10, with 11 bases in between. The CDR3 has 14 amino acids. Germline CDR1 is LGHNA and CDR2 is YNFKEQ. The CDR3 bases are TGTGCCAGCAGCCAAGTTGAAGGGCTATCACCCCTCCACTTT. Its translation is CASSQVEGLSPLHF.

For this clonotype: Because the CDR3 is missing its conserved closing phenylalanine or tryptophan, this is likely a read error. The gene calls are TRBV5-1 and TRBJ2-5; D could derive from TRBD1 or TRBD2 (6 bases each). The V gene lost 6 bases and the J gene lost 4 bases, with 13 bases spanning the gap. The CDR3 is 13 amino acids. CDR1 SGHRS and CDR2 YFSETQ come from the germline V gene. This chain's CDR3 is CASTPGGRETQYL. The CDR3 DNA reads as TGCGCCAGCACCCCCGGGGGCCGAGAGACCCAGTACCTC.

This clonotype was counted ten times or more. The rearrangement joins TRBV3-1 to TRBJ2-7, with D tentatively TRBD2 (5 bases). Germline CDR1 LGHDT, CDR2 YNNKEL (reference sequence). CDR3 length: 15 residues. V lost 0 bases and J 4 bases, leaving 13 bases between the germline ends. CDR3: CASSQDGGLLYEQYF. The DNA for the CDR3 is TGTGCCAGCAGCCAAGATGGTGGACTTTTATACGAGCAGTACTTC.

This clonotype has ten or more counts. The chain employs TRBV6-1 and TRBJ1-5, with D tentatively TRBD1 (6 bases). Per germline, CDR1 MNHNS and CDR2 SASEGT. Trimming pared 5 bases from V and 5 bases from J, leaving 16 bases between. The CDR3 is 15 amino acids. For the CDR3, the DNA is TGTGCCAGCAGTCCTCAAAATAGGGGGGATCAGCCCCAGCATTTT. This codes for CASSPQNRGDQPQHF.

This clonotype was detected only a few times. The chain joins TRBV12-3 or TRBV12-4 to TRBJ1-5; the D gene is possibly TRBD1 (6 bases). The CDR3 totals 14 residues. V gave up 6 bases and J gave up 3 bases, with 12 bases separating them. The CDR3 nucleotides are TGTGCCAGCAGACGAGGACAGCACAATCAGCCCCAGCATTTT. Translation gives CASRRGQHNQPQHF.

The table lists this clonotype with many counts. V is TRBV6-1 and J is TRBJ1-5; D may be TRBD1 (5 bases). CDR3 length: 13 amino acids. In germline, CDR1 is MNHNS, CDR2 SASEGT. The germline V and J ends were trimmed by 1 base and 6 bases, with 7 bases remaining between them. CDR3 nucleotide sequence: TGTGCCAGCAGTGAAGGGGGGGTTCAGCCCCAGCATTTT. This translates into CASSEGGVQPQHF.

This clonotype was counted many times. The chain recombines TRBV6-2 or TRBV6-3 with TRBJ1-1; D gene uncertain. The V gene lost 6 bases and the J gene lost 1 base, with 6 bases spanning the gap. Germline V lookup: CDR1 MNHEY, CDR2 SVGEGT. The CDR3 length is 12 residues. CDR3 amino acids: CASSKQNTEAFF. The CDR3 nucleotides are TGTGCCAGCAGCAAACAGAACACTGAAGCTTTCTTT.

This clonotype was counted many times. The chain joins TRBV6-1 to TRBJ2-7; 7 positions agree with TRBD2. This CDR3 is built from 18 residues. The trim removed 1 base at V and 1 base at J, leaving 13 bases unmatched. Germline values: CDR1 MNHNS, CDR2 SASEGT. The CDR3 coding sequence is TGTGCCAGCAGTGAAGGCCGGCTACCGGGACTACGTTCCTACGAGCAGTACTTC. Its translation is CASSEGRLPGLRSYEQYF.

This clonotype was observed a handful of times. The chain joins TRBV27 to TRBJ2-4; TRBD1 matches at 8 bases. This CDR3 contains 17 residues. CDR1 and CDR2 from the germline V gene are MNHEY and SMNVEV (reference sequence). Germline trimming cut 7 bases from V and 1 base from J; bases unmatched to any gene: 12. The CDR3 sequence is CASTPSDRDTAKNIQYF. Written as DNA, the CDR3 is TGTGCCAGCACCCCCTCGGACAGGGATACGGCCAAAAACATTCAGTACTTC.

This clonotype has a count of ten or more. The genes are TRBV19 and TRBJ1-5, with D unclear. The CDR3 loop spans 12 amino acids. In germline, CDR1 is LNHDA, CDR2 SQIVND (reference sequence). V lost 6 bases, J lost 9 bases, and 12 bases lay in between. The CDR3 DNA reads TGTGCCAGTAGCTCCTCGTTCGGGCCCCAGCATTTT. Translated: CASSSSFGPQHF.

This chain links TRBV29-1 with TRBJ2-7; tentatively, D is TRBD1 (5 bases). V was trimmed by 6 bases and J by 3 bases, leaving 18 bases between them. This CDR3 is built from 14 residues. CDR1 and CDR2 from the germline V gene are SQVTM and ANQGSEA. As DNA, the CDR3 is TGCAGCGTGGCCTTGGGGCAGACACGCTACGAGCAGTACTTC. Translated: CSVALGQTRYEQYF.

This clonotype appeared many times. The chain recombines TRBV20-1 with TRBJ2-7; a weak D match, TRBD1 (5 bases). The CDR3 contains 16 residues. V was trimmed by 0 bases and J by 4 bases, leaving 19 bases between them. From germline, CDR1 is DFQATT and CDR2 SNEGSKA (reference sequence). The CDR3 spells CSARDRVGAVYYEQYF. The CDR3, as DNA: TGCAGTGCTAGAGATCGGGTAGGGGCAGTGTATTACGAGCAGTACTTC.